Sequencing of this T cell receptor beta chain was carried out in a study of OX40 agonist ivuxolimab in advanced cancers. A note on the overall study: Ivuxolimab was a fully human IgG2 agonistic monoclonal antibody targeting the costimulatory receptor OX40 (CD134). A male proportion of 82.7% and a mean age of approximately 62 years, ranging from 23 to 79, were recorded for the dose-escalation cohort. The point of sequencing TCRbeta in the periphery was to test whether ivuxolimab changed TCR sequence diversity and drove clonal T-cell expansion. Patients were allowed to have had prior anti-PD-1, anti-PD-L1 or anti-CTLA-4 therapy, and 30% to 50% of the dose-escalation patients had previously received checkpoint inhibitors. Among the roughly 52 dose-escalation patients, 19 had hepatocellular carcinoma, approximately 15 melanoma, 9 renal cell carcinoma and 9 head and neck cancer. Three dose-escalation patients achieved partial responses, one with hepatocellular carcinoma and two with cutaneous melanoma. The monotherapy dose-escalation portion (N = 52 patients) of the phase I ivuxolimab trial is reported in the paper. Intravenous ivuxolimab was administered to patients every 2 weeks at six dose levels: 0.01, 0.1, 0.3, 1.5, 3 and 10 mg/kg.

Remarks on this clone: Its recognized antigen is unknown. Nothing much larger sits one base from this clone, and base qualities are not available.

What the research found in general, with its limitations: Antigen specificity was not determined for the clonally expanded peripheral T cells. Low levels of normalized T-cell clonal expansion were also seen in some patients who did not respond. At doses of 0.1 to 3.0 mg/kg, clonal expansion of both CD4+ and CD8+ T cells in blood was seen between baseline and week 6. After ivuxolimab, CD8+ T cells had more expanded clones than CD4+ T cells on average. Partial responders in the 0.1-3.0 mg/kg groups had among the lowest normalized peripheral clonal expansion, especially among CD8+ T cells.

Genomic DNA was extracted from sorted cells for sequencing of the TCRbeta CDR3 region. The immunoSEQ Assay was used to sequence the TCRbeta CDR3 regions. TCRdb took this table from immuneACCESS and kept in-frame rearrangements with V and J called. Such tables lack part of the clones; where checked against another copy, unresolved V genes explain under half of the gap, and the rest is unexplained. Across this sample there are 63,000 or so clones, with approximately 81% seen only once. 7.5% to 9% of the sample goes to the ten largest clones. The trial excluded patients who had a history of autoimmune disease or were on systemic immunosuppression. Peripheral blood for TCR sequencing was collected from all dose cohorts at baseline, on cycle 4 day 1, and on cycle 7 day 1. Samples were obtained from an open-label, multicenter, first-in-human phase I dose-escalation trial of ivuxolimab. Adults with locally advanced or metastatic melanoma, renal cell carcinoma, hepatocellular carcinoma or head and neck squamous cell carcinoma were enrolled in the trial. CD4+ and CD8+ T cells were sorted separately from peripheral blood before TCR sequencing.

The sequencing used CD4+ or CD8+ T cells sorted from blood, collected in a trial of the OX40 agonist ivuxolimab. This receptor was obtained from an adult with an advanced solid tumor such as melanoma, head and neck, liver or kidney cancer.

CDR3 loop: CASSAGTGSYEQYF. The DNA sequence is as follows: TGTGCCAGCAGCGCCGGGACAGGGTCCTACGAGCAGTACTTC. The chain is assembled from TRBV7-2 and TRBJ2-5; TRBD1 aligns with 9 central bases. The last part of the DNA fits TRBJ2-7 better; the J call may be wrong. From the cysteine through the phenylalanine, the CDR3 covers 14 amino acids. Only the CDR3 region is kept as DNA, spanning 42 bases read in frame from base 1. CDR1 SGHTA and CDR2 FQGNSA are derived from the germline V gene.